The 24 T cell receptor beta chains below come from one sample, sequenced in a study of tumor-infiltrating lymphocytes in oesophageal squamous cell carcinoma. TCRdb reprocessed the PCR reads via MiXCR and lists one record per CDR3 protein. There are some 14,000 distinct CDR3 sequences in the sample; 40% to 60% occur only once, and roughly 17% lies in the top ten. The sequenced sample consisted of esophageal tumor tissue. The receptors shown here come from a male donor with esophageal squamous cell carcinoma.

A single count supports this clonotype. The chain uses TRBV7-2 and TRBJ2-4; the match to TRBD2 covers 9 bases. TRBJ2-1 explains the end of the DNA better; the J call may be wrong. The germline gives CDR1 SGHTA, CDR2 FQGNSA. The CDR3 length is 18 residues. This CDR3 is CASSLASTAGTSLNEQFF. The CDR3 coding sequence is TGTGCCAGCAGCTTAGCGAGTACCGCCGGGACTAGCCTCAATGAGCAGTTCTTC.

This clonotype counts as medium-sized. The chain combines TRBV5-1 with TRBJ2-7; TRBD2 agrees at 7 bases. This CDR3 contains 14 residues. V was pared by 7 bases and J by 7 bases, with 14 bases of the junction left unmatched. Germline lookup yields CDR1 SGHRS and CDR2 YFSETQ. CDR3 in amino acids: CASSVVGPGGEQYF. In DNA form, the CDR3 reads TGCGCCAGCTCCGTTGTCGGGCCGGGAGGAGAGCAGTACTTC.

V and J are TRBV7-2 and TRBJ2-3, with D tentatively TRBD2 (5 bases). V shed 7 bases and J shed 4 bases, with 18 bases lying between them. Germline CDR1 SGHTA, CDR2 FQGNSA. This CDR3 spans 15 amino acids. The CDR3 DNA is TGTGCCAGCATCGTCCGACGTGGAGGTCCAGATACGCAGTATTTT. Residues: CASIVRRGGPDTQYF.

CDR3 DNA: TGTGCCAGCAGCTTTGGACTAGCGACACAAGAGACCCAGTACTTC. Translation gives CASSFGLATQETQYF. The chain links TRBV7-8 to TRBJ2-5, with 9 positions matching TRBD2. This CDR3 contains 15 residues. The junction had 4 bases not matched to a gene; V was cut back by 3 bases and J by 2 bases. CDR1 and CDR2 from the germline V gene are SGHVS and FQNEAQ.

At least ten counts were recorded for this clonotype. The V call is TRBV5-4, the J call TRBJ2-7; no clear D. Trimming stripped 0 bases from V and 4 bases from J, with 11 bases between. The CDR3 sequence is 14 residues long. The germline CDR1 and CDR2 sequences are SGHNT and YYREEE (reference sequence). The CDR3 region is CASSLGISYYEQYF. The CDR3 coding sequence is TGTGCCAGCAGCTTGGGAATTTCCTATTACGAGCAGTACTTC.

The V and J genes are TRBV7-6 and TRBJ2-4, with D tentatively TRBD1 (6 bases). The closer fit of TRBJ2-1 to the DNA end suggests the J call may be wrong. The CDR3 length is 17 residues. Germline lookup yields CDR1 SGHVS and CDR2 FNYEAQ. CDR3: CASSLVHRAGFGNEQFF. The CDR3 coding sequence is TGTGCCAGCAGCTTAGTTCACAGGGCAGGGTTTGGTAATGAGCAGTTCTTC.

This clonotype has a handful of counts. The chain employs TRBV28 and TRBJ1-1; D is possibly TRBD1 (6 bases). This CDR3 spans 11 amino acids. V was trimmed by 10 bases and J by 6 bases, leaving 12 bases between them. Germline values: CDR1 MDHEN, CDR2 SYDVKM. The DNA for the CDR3 is TGTGCCACCAGGGGACGCCCTGAAGCTTTCTTT. Translated, it gives CATRGRPEAFF.

The rearrangement links TRBV7-6 to TRBJ2-5; 9 bases are a match to TRBD1. The V segment lost 4 bases and the J segment 11 bases; nucleotides outside the gene matches: 17. Germline assignment: CDR1 SGHVS and CDR2 FNYEAQ. The CDR3 runs to 16 residues. DNA for the CDR3: TGTGCCAGCAGCTCACGACGACAGGGGGATAGGAATGAGCAGTACTTC. Its translation: CASSSRRQGDRNEQYF.

J is TRBJ2-3 and V is TRBV6-1; D is unresolved. The J call could be wrong; TRBJ2-5 is a better fit for the DNA end. The CDR3 runs to 12 residues. The V gene's germline CDR1 is MNHNS and CDR2 SASEGT. Here the CDR3 reads CASSERFQTQYF. DNA for the CDR3: TGTGCCAGCAGTGAAAGATTCCAGACCCAGTACTTC.

About this clonotype itself: No conserved phenylalanine or tryptophan is present at the end of the CDR3, so a read error is the likely explanation. No DNA is shown, since the ends of the CDR3 on it are uncertain; the CDR3 is the one TCRdb lists. The gene calls are TRBV27 and TRBJ2-1; TRBD1 is the table's D call, not checked against the DNA. Including both end residues, the CDR3 is 15 amino acids long. The V gene's germline CDR1 is MNHEY and CDR2 SMNVEV (reference sequence). The CDR3 spells CASSFPSGVGYTFGS.

This chain uses TRBV7-6 with TRBJ2-7; TRBD2 might be the D (5 bases). Germline assignment: CDR1 SGHVS and CDR2 FNYEAQ. Trimming stripped 3 bases from V and 0 bases from J, with 9 bases between. The CDR3 has 14 residues. The DNA for the CDR3 is TGTGCCAGCAGCTTCGGTGGAGGCTCCTACGAGCAGTACTTC. Translating gives CASSFGGGSYEQYF. Filled out from reference TRBV7-6 and TRBJ2-7, the complete variable domain reads GAGVSQSPRYKVTKRGQDVALRCDPISGHVSLYWYRQALGQGPEFLTYFNYEAQQDKSGLPNDRFSAERPEGSISTLTIQRTEQRDSAMYRCASSFGGGSYEQYFGPGTRLTVT.

This chain links TRBV6-6 with TRBJ2-1, with no clear D. The V end was cut by 0 bases, the J end by 0 bases, with 6 bases between. The germline V gene has CDR1 MNHNY and CDR2 SVGAGI (reference sequence). The CDR3 totals 15 residues. CDR3 DNA: TGTGCCAGCAGTTACTCACACTTCTCCTACAATGAGCAGTTCTTC. This sequence encodes CASSYSHFSYNEQFF.

As regards this clonotype: As the CDR3 is not closed by the conserved phenylalanine or tryptophan, this likely results from a read error. The chain uses TRBV7-2 and TRBJ2-3; no clear D gene. Trimming removed 4 bases at V and 3 bases at J, with 8 bases between. The germline CDR1 and CDR2 sequences are SGHTA and FQGNSA. The CDR3 totals 13 residues. The CDR3: CASSSLDTDTQYS. DNA of the CDR3: TGTGCCAGCAGCTCTTTGGATACAGATACGCAGTATTCC.

The CDR3 DNA sequence: TGTGCCAGCAGTTTAGGGGGAACTAGCGGGAGGCACTACAATGAGCAGTTCTTC. This translates into CASSLGGTSGRHYNEQFF. The V call is TRBV28, the J call TRBJ2-5; 12 bases are a match to TRBD2. With the DNA end fitting TRBJ2-1 better, the J assignment may be wrong. The CDR3 covers 18 residues. The germline V gene has CDR1 MDHEN and CDR2 SYDVKM.

Of note for this clonotype: The junction departs from the called germline gene at one end, perhaps through a read error. The gene calls are TRBV7-6 and TRBJ2-5; D may be TRBD1 (6 bases). CDR1 is SGHVS, CDR2 FNYEAQ, per germline. This CDR3 contains 13 residues. The CDR3 loop is CASSATGSETQYF. The CDR3 DNA reads as TGTGCTAGCAGCGCAACAGGGTCAGAGACCCAGTACTTC.

This clonotype occurred a few times. V is TRBV10-2 and J is TRBJ2-7; TRBD2 matches at 7 bases. Trimming at V came to 3 bases and at J to 2 bases, leaving 4 bases not matched to a gene. From germline, CDR1 is WSHSY and CDR2 SAAADI. The CDR3 is 14 amino acids. The CDR3 region is CASSDSGTAYEQYF. Written as DNA, the CDR3 is TGCGCCAGCAGTGACAGCGGGACCGCCTACGAGCAGTACTTC.

A few counts support this clonotype. The genes are TRBV7-6 and TRBJ1-1; D uncertain. Germline V gene data show CDR1 as SGHVS and CDR2 as FNYEAQ. This CDR3 has 18 amino acids. Trimming left V 0 bases short and J 3 bases short, with 20 bases between. The chain's CDR3 is CASSLAGPRHGGDTEAFF. In DNA form, the CDR3 reads TGTGCCAGCAGCTTAGCTGGGCCCCGCCATGGAGGTGACACTGAAGCTTTCTTT.

J is TRBJ2-3 and V is TRBV7-6; 12 bases align to TRBD2. CDR3 length: 16 amino acids. Germline values: CDR1 SGHVS, CDR2 FNYEAQ. Unmatched junction bases numbered 4, after V lost 2 bases and J lost 4 bases. CDR3 region: CASSLKLAGGADTQYF. The CDR3 nucleotides read TGTGCCAGCAGCTTAAAACTAGCGGGAGGAGCAGATACGCAGTATTTT.

This chain connects TRBV11-2 to TRBJ2-7; D remains ambiguous. CDR1 and CDR2 from the germline V gene are SGHAT and FQNNGV. Trimming cost V 3 bases and J 4 bases, with 7 bases left between them. The CDR3 extends over 12 amino acids. The CDR3 nucleotides read TGTGCCAGCAGCTTGGAGCTATACGAGCAGTACTTC. This sequence encodes CASSLELYEQYF. Combining the CDR3 with reference TRBV11-2 and TRBJ2-7 gives the whole variable domain EAGVAQSPRYKIIEKRQSVAFWCNPISGHATLYWYQQILGQGPKLLIQFQNNGVVDDSQLPKDRFSAERLKGVDSTLKIQPAKLEDSAVYLCASSLELYEQYFGPGTRLTVT.

The chain links TRBV11-2 to TRBJ2-3; 10 bases match TRBD2. J was trimmed by 0 bases and V by 5 bases; bases with no gene match: 11. Germline CDR1 is SGHAT and CDR2 is FQNNGV. CDR3 length: 18 residues. CDR3 bases: TGTGCCAGCAGCCGCTCCGCCTTAGCGGGAGGAAGCACAGATACGCAGTATTTT. This gives the protein CASSRSALAGGSTDTQYF.

The chain combines TRBV20-1 with TRBJ2-5; tentative D call: TRBD1 (5 bases). TRBJ1-2 explains the end of the DNA better; the J call may be wrong. Germline-derived CDR1 and CDR2 are DFQATT and SNEGSKA (reference sequence). This CDR3 has 15 residues. As DNA, the CDR3 is TGCAGTGCTAGAGACAGAGGGTGGTTAGGGGATGGCTACACCTTC. Amino acids: CSARDRGWLGDGYTF.

The sample holds many counts of this clonotype. The chain is built from TRBV28 and TRBJ1-5, with 11 bases lining up with TRBD1. V gave up 4 bases and J gave up 7 bases; unmatched junction bases: 9. Germline CDR1 MDHEN, CDR2 SYDVKM. This CDR3 spans 16 amino acids. This CDR3 is CASSSPGQGAEQPQHF. DNA for the CDR3: TGTGCCAGCAGTTCACCAGGACAGGGGGCGGAACAGCCCCAGCATTTT.

This clonotype was detected a few times. The chain recombines TRBV4-1 with TRBJ2-6; 9 bases agree with TRBD1. V trimming: 4 bases; J trimming: 0 bases; junction bases outside the gene matches: 7. The CDR3 is 18 amino acids. Germline V gene data show CDR1 as MGHRA and CDR2 as YSYEKL. Here the CDR3 reads CASSLAATGGSGANVLTF. The DNA of the CDR3 is TGCGCCAGCAGCCTCGCCGCGACAGGGGGCTCTGGGGCCAACGTCCTGACTTTC.

This chain uses TRBV7-2 with TRBJ2-1; maybe TRBD1 (6 bases). V lost 5 bases and J lost 0, with 11 bases in between. This CDR3 comprises 15 residues. The germline V gene has CDR1 SGHTA and CDR2 FQGNSA. The DNA of the CDR3 is TGTGCCAGCAGCCGAGACAGGAGCTCCTACAATGAGCAGTTCTTC. Encoded protein: CASSRDRSSYNEQFF.